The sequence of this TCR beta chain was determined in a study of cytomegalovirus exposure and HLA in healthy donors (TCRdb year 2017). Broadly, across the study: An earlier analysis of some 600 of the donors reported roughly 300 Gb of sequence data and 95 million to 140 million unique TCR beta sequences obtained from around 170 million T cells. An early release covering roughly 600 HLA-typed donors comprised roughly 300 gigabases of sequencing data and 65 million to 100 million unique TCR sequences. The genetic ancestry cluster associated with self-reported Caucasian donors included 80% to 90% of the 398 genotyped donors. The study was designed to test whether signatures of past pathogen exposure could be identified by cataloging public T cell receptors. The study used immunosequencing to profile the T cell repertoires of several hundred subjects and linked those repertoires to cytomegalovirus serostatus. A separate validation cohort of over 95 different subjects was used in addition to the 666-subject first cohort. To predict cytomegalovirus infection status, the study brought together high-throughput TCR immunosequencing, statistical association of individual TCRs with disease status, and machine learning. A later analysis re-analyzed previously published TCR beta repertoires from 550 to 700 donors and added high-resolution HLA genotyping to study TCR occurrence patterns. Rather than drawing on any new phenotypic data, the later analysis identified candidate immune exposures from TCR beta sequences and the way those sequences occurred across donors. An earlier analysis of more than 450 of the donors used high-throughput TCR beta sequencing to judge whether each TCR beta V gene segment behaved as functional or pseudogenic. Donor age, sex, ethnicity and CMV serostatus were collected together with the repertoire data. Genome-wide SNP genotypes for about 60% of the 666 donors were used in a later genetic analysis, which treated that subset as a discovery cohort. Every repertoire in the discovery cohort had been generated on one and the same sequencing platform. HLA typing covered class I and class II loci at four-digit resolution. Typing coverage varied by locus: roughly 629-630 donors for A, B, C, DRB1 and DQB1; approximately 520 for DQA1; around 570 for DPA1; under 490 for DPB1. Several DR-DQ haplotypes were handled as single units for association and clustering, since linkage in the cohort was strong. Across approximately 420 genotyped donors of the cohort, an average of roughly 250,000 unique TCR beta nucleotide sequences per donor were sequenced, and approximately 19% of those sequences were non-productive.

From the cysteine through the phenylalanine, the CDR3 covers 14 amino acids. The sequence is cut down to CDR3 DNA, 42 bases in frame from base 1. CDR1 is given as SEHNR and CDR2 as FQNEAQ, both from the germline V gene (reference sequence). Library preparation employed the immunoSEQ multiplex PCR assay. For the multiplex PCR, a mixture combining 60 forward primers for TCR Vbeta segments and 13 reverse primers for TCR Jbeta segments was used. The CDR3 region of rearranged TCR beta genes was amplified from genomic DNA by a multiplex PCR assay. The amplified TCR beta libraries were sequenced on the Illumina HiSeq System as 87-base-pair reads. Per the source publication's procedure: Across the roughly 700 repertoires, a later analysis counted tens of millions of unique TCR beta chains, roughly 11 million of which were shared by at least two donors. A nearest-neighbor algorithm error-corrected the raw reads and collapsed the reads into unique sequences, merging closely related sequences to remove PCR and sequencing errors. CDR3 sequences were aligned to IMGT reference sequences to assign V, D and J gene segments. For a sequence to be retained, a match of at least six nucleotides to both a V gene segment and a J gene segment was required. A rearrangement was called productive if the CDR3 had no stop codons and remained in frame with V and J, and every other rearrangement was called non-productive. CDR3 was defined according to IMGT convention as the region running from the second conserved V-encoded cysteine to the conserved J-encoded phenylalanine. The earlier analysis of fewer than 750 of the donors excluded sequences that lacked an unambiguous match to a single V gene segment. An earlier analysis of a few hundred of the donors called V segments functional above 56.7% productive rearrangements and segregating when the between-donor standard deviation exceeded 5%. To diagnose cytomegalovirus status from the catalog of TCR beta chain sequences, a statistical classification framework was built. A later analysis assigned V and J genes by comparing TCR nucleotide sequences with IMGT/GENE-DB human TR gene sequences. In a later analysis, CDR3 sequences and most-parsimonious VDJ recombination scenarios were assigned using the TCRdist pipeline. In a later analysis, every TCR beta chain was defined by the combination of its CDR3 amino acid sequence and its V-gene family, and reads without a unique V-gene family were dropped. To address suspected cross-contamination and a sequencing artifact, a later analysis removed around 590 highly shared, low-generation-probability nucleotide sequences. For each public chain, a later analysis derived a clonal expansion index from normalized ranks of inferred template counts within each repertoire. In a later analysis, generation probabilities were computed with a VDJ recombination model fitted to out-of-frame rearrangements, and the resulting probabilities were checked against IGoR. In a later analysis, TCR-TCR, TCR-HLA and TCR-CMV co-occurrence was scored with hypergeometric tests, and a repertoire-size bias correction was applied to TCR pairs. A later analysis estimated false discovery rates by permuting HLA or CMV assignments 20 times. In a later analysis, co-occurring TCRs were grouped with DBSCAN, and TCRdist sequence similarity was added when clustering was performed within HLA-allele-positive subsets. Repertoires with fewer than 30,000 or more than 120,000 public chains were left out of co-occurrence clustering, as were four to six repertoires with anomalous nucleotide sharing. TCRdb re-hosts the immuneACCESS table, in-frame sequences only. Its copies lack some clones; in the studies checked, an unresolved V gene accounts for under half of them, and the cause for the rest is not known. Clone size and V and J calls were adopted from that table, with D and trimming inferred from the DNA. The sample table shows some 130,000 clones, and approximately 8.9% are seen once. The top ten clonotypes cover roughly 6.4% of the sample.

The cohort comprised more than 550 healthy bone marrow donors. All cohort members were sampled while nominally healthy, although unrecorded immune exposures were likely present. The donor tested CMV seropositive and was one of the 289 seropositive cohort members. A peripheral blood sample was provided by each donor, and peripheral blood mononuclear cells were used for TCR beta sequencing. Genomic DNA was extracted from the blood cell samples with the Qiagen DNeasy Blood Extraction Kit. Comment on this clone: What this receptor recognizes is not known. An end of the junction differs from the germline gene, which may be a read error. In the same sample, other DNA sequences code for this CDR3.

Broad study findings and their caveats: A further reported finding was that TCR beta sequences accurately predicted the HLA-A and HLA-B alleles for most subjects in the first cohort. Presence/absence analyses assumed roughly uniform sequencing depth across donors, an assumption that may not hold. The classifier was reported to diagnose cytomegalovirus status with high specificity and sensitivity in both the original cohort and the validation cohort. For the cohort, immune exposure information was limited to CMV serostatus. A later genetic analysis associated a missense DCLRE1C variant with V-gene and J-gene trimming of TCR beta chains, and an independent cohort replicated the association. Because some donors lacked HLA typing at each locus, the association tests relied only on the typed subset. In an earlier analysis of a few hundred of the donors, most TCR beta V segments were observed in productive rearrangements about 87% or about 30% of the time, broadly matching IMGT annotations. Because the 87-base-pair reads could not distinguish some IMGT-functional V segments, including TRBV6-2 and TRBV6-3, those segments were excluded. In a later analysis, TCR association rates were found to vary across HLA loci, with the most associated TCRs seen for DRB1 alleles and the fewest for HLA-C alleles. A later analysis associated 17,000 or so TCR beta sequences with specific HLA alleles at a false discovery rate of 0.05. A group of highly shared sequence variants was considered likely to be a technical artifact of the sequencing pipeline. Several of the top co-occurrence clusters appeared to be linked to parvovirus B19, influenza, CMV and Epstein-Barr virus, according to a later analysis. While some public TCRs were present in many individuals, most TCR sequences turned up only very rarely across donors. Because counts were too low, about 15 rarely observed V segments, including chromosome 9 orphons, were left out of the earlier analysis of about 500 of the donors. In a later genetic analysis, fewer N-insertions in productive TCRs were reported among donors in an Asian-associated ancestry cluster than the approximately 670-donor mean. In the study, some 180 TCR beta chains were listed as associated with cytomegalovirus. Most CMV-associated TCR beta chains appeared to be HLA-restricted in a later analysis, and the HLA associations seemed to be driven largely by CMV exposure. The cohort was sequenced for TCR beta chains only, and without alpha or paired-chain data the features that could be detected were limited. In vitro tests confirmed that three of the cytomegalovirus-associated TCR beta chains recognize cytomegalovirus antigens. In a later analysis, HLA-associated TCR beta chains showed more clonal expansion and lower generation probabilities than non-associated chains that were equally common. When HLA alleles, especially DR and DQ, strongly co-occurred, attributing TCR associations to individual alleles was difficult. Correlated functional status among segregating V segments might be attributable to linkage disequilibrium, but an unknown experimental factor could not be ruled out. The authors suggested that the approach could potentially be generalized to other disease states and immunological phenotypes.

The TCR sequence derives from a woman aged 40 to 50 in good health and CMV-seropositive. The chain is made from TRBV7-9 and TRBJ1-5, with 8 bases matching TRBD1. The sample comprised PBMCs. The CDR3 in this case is CASSPDRGQEPQHF. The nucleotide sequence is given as TGCGCCAGCAGCCCCGACAGGGGTCAAGAGCCCCAGCATTTT.